These 13 T cell receptor beta chains originate from one sample sequenced in a study of OX40 agonist ivuxolimab in advanced cancers. The assay was immunoSEQ multiplex PCR, and TCRdb's table has in-frame clones only and misses some. This table has about 74,000 clones, around 80% appearing once. The source material was CD4+ or CD8+ T cells sorted from blood, sampled in a trial of the OX40 agonist ivuxolimab. These receptors all come from an adult with an advanced solid tumor such as melanoma, head and neck, liver or kidney cancer.

The J gene is TRBJ2-5, the V gene TRBV6-6; D possibly uses TRBD1 or TRBD2 (6 bases each). Germline V gene sequence: CDR1 MNHNY, CDR2 SVGAGI (reference sequence). Trimming took off 6 bases at V and 4 bases at J, with 15 bases between the two ends. The CDR3 covers 14 residues. For the CDR3, the DNA is TGTGCCAGCAGAGACTGGGGGGCTACAGAGACCCAGTACTTC. It specifies CASRDWGATETQYF.

This chain connects TRBV7-3 to TRBJ2-3; 13 nucleotides match TRBD2. The CDR3 contains 16 residues. J gave up 4 bases and V 5 bases, and 6 bases lay outside the gene matches. Germline V gives CDR1 SGHTA, CDR2 FQGTGA. The CDR3 DNA reads TGTGCCAGCAGCGCCACTAGCGGGAGGGTGTCAGATACGCAGTATTTT. Translation: CASSATSGRVSDTQYF.

The chain carries TRBV5-1 and TRBJ1-4; 8 bases are shared with TRBD1. The CDR3 is 16 residues long. V lost 5 bases to trimming and J lost 4 bases; unmatched junction nucleotides: 10. The germline gives CDR1 SGHRS, CDR2 YFSETQ. The CDR3, as DNA: TGCGCCAGCAGACTGGAAAGGACAGGGCTTAATGAAAAACTGTTTTTT. Its translation is CASRLERTGLNEKLFF.

The chain recombines TRBV5-1 with TRBJ1-6, with 10 bases that match TRBD1. V trimming: 1 base; J trimming: 9 bases; junction bases outside the gene matches: 4. CDR1 SGHRS and CDR2 YFSETQ come from the germline V gene. The CDR3 covers 15 residues. Written as DNA, the CDR3 is TGCGCCAGCAGCTTGCTGACAGGGGGCGTTTCACCCCTCCACTTT. Translating gives CASSLLTGGVSPLHF.

This clone has only one observation. The chain carries TRBV28 and TRBJ1-5, with D hard to call. CDR1 MDHEN and CDR2 SYDVKM come from the germline V gene. The CDR3 totals 16 residues. The V gene lost 6 bases and the J gene lost 1 base, with 16 bases spanning the gap. In DNA, the CDR3 is TGTGCCAGCAGAATAGGGCGGGCAGTGAGCAATCAGCCCCAGCATTTT. Amino acid sequence: CASRIGRAVSNQPQHF.

The chain uses TRBV28 and TRBJ2-5; TRBD1 agrees at 7 bases. The CDR3 is 14 amino acids. Trimming took 5 bases from V and 5 from J; bases not matched to a gene: 8. Looked up from germline, CDR1 is MDHEN and CDR2 is SYDVKM. CDR3 sequence reads: CASSPNRGMETQYF. CDR3 nucleotide sequence: TGTGCCAGCAGTCCAAACAGGGGTATGGAGACCCAGTACTTC.

The chain links TRBV5-1 to TRBJ2-3; D may be TRBD2 (6 bases). The V gene lost 2 bases and the J gene lost 2 bases, with 12 bases spanning the gap. Germline V gene lookup returns CDR1 SGHRS and CDR2 YFSETQ. This CDR3 is built from 15 residues. The CDR3 reads CASSFEGGPTDTQYF. In DNA form, the CDR3 reads TGCGCCAGCAGCTTTGAGGGAGGACCCACAGATACGCAGTATTTT.

The rearrangement joins TRBV7-2 to TRBJ2-4, with no clear D. The ends were cut back, 1 base at V and 5 bases at J, with 6 bases in the middle. The length of the CDR3 is 13 residues. Germline V CDR1 and CDR2: SGHTA, FQGNSA. CDR3: CASSLDPQNIQYF. CDR3 sequence (DNA): TGTGCCAGCAGCTTAGATCCCCAAAACATTCAGTACTTC.

V gene TRBV5-1 combines with J gene TRBJ2-3; 7 nucleotides align to TRBD2. There are 18 residues in the CDR3. V lost 0 bases to trimming and J lost 1 base; unmatched junction nucleotides: 11. Germline V gene data show CDR1 as SGHRS and CDR2 as YFSETQ. The CDR3 reads CASSLAPSREGGTDTQYF. Here the CDR3 DNA reads TGCGCCAGCAGCTTGGCCCCCTCCAGGGAGGGAGGCACAGATACGCAGTATTTT.

The chain employs TRBV4-1 and TRBJ1-1, with a weak D call TRBD1 (6 bases). Trimming took off 3 bases at V and 4 bases at J, with 18 bases between the two ends. Germline V CDR1 and CDR2: MGHRA, YSYEKL. CDR3 length equals 16 residues. This CDR3 reads CASSHTVTRGPTEAFF. The CDR3 bases are TGCGCCAGCAGCCATACCGTCACCAGGGGTCCCACTGAAGCTTTCTTT.

In its sample, this clone was seen once. V gene TRBV11-2 combines with J gene TRBJ2-1; TRBD2 matches at 11 bases. With V trimmed by 5 bases and J by 9 bases, 12 bases remained unmatched. CDR1 is SGHAT and CDR2 is FQNNGV in the germline V gene. The CDR3 contains 16 residues. CDR3 in amino acids: CASSPLTSGVNFEQFF. The CDR3 bases are TGTGCCAGCAGCCCACTGACTAGCGGGGTGAATTTTGAGCAGTTCTTC.

The chain carries TRBV6-6 and TRBJ2-7; TRBD1 matches 10 bases. CDR3 length: 15 residues. V shed 6 bases and J 1 base; nucleotides not matched to a gene: 6. Germline V gene data show CDR1 as MNHNY and CDR2 as SVGAGI (reference sequence). CDR3 protein: CASRLGQGVSYEQYF. Written as DNA, the CDR3 is TGTGCCAGCAGGCTTGGACAGGGGGTGTCCTACGAGCAGTACTTC.

The chain recombines TRBV7-9 with TRBJ1-4; no reliable D call. The CDR3 has 15 residues. The germline gives CDR1 SEHNR, CDR2 FQNEAQ (reference sequence). V lost 1 base to trimming and J lost 1 base, with 7 bases between them. The CDR3 loop is CASSLEAVTNEKLFF. Here the CDR3 DNA reads TGTGCCAGCAGCTTAGAGGCAGTAACTAATGAAAAACTGTTTTTT.